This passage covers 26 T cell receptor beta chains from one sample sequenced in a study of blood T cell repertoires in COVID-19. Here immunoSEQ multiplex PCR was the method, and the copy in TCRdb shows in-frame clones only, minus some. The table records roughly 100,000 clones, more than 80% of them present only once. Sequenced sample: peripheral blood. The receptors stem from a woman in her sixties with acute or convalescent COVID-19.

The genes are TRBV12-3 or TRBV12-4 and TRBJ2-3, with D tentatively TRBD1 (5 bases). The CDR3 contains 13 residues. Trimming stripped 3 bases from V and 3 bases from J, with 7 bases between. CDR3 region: CASSLAGTDTQYF. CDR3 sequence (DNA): TGTGCCAGCAGTTTGGCAGGGACAGATACGCAGTATTTT.

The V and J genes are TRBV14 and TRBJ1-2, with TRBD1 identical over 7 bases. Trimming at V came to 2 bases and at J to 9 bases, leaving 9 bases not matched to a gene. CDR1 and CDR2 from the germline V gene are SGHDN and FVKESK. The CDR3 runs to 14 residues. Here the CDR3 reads CASSQSQGGGSYTF. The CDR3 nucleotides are TGTGCCAGCAGCCAAAGTCAAGGGGGCGGTAGCTACACCTTC.

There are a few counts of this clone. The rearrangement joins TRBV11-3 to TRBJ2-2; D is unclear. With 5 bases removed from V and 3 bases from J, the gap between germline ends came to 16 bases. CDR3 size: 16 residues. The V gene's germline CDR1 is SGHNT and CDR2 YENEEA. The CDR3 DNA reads TGTGCCAGCAGCCCGACGCCATCGGCGGACACCGGGGAGCTGTTTTTT. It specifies CASSPTPSADTGELFF.

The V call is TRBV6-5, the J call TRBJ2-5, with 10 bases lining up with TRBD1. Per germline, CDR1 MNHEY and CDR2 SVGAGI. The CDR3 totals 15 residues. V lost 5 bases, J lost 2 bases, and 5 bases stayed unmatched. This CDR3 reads CASSQRTGGQETQYF. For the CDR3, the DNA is TGTGCCAGCAGTCAGAGGACAGGGGGGCAAGAGACCCAGTACTTC.

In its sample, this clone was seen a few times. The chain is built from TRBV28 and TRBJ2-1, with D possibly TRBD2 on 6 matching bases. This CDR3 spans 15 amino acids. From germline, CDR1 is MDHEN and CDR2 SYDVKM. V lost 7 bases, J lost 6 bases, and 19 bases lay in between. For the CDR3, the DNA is TGTGCCAGCAAACGCGGGGACTCGGAGGTCAATGAGCAGTTCTTC. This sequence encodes CASKRGDSEVNEQFF.

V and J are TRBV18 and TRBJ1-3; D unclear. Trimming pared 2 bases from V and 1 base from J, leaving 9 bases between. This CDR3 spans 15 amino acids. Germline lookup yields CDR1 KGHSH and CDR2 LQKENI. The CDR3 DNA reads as TGTGCCAGCTCACCAGGGGAGGGATCTGGAAACACCATATATTTT. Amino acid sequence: CASSPGEGSGNTIYF. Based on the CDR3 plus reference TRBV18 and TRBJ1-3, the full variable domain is NAGVMQNPRHLVRRRGQEARLRCSPMKGHSHVYWYRQLPEEGLKFMVYLQKENIIDESGMPKERFSAEFPKEGPSILRIQQVVRGDSAAYFCASSPGEGSGNTIYFGEGSWLTVV.

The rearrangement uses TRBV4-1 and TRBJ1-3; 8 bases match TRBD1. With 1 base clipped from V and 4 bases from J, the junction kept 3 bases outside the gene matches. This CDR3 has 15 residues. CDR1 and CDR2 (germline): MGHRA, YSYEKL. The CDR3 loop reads CASSQADRGGNTIYF. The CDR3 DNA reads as TGCGCCAGCAGCCAAGCCGACAGGGGAGGAAACACCATATATTTT.

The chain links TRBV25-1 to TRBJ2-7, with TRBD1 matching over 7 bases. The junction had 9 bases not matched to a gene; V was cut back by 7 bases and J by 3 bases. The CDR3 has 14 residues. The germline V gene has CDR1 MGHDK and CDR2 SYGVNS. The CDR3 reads CASTSTGLSYEQYF. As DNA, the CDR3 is TGTGCCAGCACCTCGACAGGGTTGAGCTACGAGCAGTACTTC.

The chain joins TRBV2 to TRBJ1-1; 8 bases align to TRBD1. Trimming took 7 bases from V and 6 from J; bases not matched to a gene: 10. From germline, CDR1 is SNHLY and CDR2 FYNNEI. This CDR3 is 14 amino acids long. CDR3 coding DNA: TGTGCCAGCATTAGGACAGGGTCTTTTTCTGAAGCTTTCTTT. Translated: CASIRTGSFSEAFF. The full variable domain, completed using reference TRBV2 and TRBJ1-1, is EPEVTQTPSHQVTQMGQEVILRCVPISNHLYFYWYRQILGQKVEFLVSFYNNEISEKSEIFDDQFSVERPDGSNFTLKIRSTKLEDSAMYFCASIRTGSFSEAFFGQGTRLTVV.

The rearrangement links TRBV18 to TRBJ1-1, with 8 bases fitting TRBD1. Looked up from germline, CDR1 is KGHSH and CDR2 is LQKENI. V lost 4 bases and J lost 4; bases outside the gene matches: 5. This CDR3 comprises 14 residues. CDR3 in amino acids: CASSQDRGGTEAFF. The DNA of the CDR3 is TGTGCCAGCTCACAAGACAGGGGAGGCACTGAAGCTTTCTTT.

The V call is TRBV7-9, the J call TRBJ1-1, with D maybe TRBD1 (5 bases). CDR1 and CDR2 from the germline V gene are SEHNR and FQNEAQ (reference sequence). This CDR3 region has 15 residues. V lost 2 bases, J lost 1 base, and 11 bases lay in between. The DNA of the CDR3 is TGTGCCAGCAGCTTAAGCAGGGCTCAGAACACTGAAGCTTTCTTT. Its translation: CASSLSRAQNTEAFF.

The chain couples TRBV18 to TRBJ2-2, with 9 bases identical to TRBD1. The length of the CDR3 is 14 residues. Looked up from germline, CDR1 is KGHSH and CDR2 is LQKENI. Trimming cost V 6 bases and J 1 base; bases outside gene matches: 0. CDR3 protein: CASSGQGNTGELFF. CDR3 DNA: TGTGCCAGCTCGGGACAGGGGAACACCGGGGAGCTGTTTTTT.

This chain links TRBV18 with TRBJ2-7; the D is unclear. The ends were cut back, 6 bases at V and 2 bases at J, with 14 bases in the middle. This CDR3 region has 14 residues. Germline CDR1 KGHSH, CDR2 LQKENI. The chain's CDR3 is CASSTWAVTYEQYF. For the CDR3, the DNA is TGTGCCAGCTCTACCTGGGCAGTTACCTACGAGCAGTACTTC.

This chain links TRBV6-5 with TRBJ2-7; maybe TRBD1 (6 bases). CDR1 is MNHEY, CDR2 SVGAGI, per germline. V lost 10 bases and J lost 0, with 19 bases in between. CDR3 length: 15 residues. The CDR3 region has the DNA TGTGCCACCGGAGGAACCGGGACACCCTCCTACGAGCAGTACTTC. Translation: CATGGTGTPSYEQYF.

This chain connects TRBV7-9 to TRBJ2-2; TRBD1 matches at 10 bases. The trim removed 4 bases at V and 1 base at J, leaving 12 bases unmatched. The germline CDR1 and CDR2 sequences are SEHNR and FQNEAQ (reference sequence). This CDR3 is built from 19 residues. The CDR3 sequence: CASSSITLTGGWNTGELFF. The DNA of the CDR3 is TGTGCCAGCAGCTCAATAACTTTGACAGGGGGCTGGAACACCGGGGAGCTGTTTTTT.

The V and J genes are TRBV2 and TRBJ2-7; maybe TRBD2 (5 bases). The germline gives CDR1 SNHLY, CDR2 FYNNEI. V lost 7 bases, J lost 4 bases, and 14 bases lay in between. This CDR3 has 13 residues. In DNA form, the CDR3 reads TGTGCCAGCATCTCCGGGGTCCAATACGAGCAGTACTTC. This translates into CASISGVQYEQYF.

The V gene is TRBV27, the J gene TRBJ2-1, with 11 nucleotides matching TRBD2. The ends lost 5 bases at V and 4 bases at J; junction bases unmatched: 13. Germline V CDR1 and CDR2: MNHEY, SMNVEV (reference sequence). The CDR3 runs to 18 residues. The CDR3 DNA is TGTGCCAGCAGTGTACTATTCTCGACTAGCGGGACGTACAATGAGCAGTTCTTC. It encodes CASSVLFSTSGTYNEQFF.

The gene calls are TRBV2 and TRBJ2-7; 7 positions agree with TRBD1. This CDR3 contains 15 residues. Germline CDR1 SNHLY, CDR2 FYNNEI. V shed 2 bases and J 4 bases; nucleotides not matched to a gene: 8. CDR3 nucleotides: TGTGCCAGCAGTGAATGGGGGCAGGGGGAGTACGAGCAGTACTTC. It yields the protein CASSEWGQGEYEQYF. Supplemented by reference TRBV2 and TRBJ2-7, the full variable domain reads EPEVTQTPSHQVTQMGQEVILRCVPISNHLYFYWYRQILGQKVEFLVSFYNNEISEKSEIFDDQFSVERPDGSNFTLKIRSTKLEDSAMYFCASSEWGQGEYEQYFGPGTRLTVT.

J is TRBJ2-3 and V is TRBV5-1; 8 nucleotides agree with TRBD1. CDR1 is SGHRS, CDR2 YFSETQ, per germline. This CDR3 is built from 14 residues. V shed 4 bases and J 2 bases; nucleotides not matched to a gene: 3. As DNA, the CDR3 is TGCGCCAGCAGCACGGGACAGGACACAGATACGCAGTATTTT. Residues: CASSTGQDTDTQYF.

The CDR3 here is CASSPLQGESEQYF. CDR3 nucleotides: TGTGCCAGCTCACCGTTACAGGGAGAAAGCGAGCAGTACTTC. The chain links TRBV18 to TRBJ2-7, with D tentatively TRBD1 (6 bases). Per the germline V gene, CDR1 is KGHSH and CDR2 is LQKENI. The CDR3 totals 14 residues. Trimming left V 3 bases short and J 6 bases short, with 15 bases between.

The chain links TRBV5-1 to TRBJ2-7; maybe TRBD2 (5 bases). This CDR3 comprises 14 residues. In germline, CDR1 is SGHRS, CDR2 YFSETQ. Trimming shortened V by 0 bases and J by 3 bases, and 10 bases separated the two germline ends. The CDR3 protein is CASSLGTPGYEQYF. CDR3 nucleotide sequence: TGCGCCAGCAGCTTGGGGACTCCAGGCTACGAGCAGTACTTC. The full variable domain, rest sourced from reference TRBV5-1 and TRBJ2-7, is KAGVTQTPRYLIKTRGQQVTLSCSPISGHRSVSWYQQTPGQGLQFLFEYFSETQRNKGNFPGRFSGRQFSNSRSEMNVSTLELGDSALYLCASSLGTPGYEQYFGPGTRLTVT.

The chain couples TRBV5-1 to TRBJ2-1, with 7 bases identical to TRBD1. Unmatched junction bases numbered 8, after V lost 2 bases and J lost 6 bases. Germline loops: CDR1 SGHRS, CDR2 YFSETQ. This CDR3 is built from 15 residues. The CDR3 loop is CASSLIGQVGNEQFF. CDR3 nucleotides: TGCGCCAGCAGCTTAATCGGACAGGTGGGCAATGAGCAGTTCTTC.

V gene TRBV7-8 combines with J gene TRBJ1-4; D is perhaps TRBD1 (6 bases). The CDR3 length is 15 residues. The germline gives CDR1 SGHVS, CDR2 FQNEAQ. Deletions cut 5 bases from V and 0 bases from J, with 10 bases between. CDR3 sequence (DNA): TGTGCCAGCAGCCCTTACAGGGCAACTAATGAAAAACTGTTTTTT. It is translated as CASSPYRATNEKLFF.

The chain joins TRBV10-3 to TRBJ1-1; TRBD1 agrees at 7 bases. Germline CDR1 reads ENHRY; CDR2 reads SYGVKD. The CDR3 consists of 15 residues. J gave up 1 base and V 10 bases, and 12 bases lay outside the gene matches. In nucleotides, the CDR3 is TGTGCCACCCAAACACCGCGGACAGGGAACACTGAAGCTTTCTTT. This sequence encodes CATQTPRTGNTEAFF.

The chain's CDR3 is CASSLRGEKLFF. The CDR3 DNA reads as TGTGCCAGCAGTTTACGAGGTGAAAAACTGTTTTTT. The V and J genes are TRBV27 and TRBJ1-4; D not certain. The CDR3 is 12 residues long. The germline CDR1 and CDR2 sequences are MNHEY and SMNVEV (reference sequence). V lost 2 bases and J 7 bases, leaving 5 bases between the germline ends.

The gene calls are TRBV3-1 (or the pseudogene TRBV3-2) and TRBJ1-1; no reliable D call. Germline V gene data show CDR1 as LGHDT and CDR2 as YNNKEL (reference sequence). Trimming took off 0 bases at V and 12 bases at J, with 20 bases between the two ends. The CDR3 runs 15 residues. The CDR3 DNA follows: TGTGCCAGCAGCCAAGAGTCTTCGCGGGTTTATGGGTCTTTCTTT. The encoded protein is CASSQESSRVYGSFF.